Shown below are 16 T cell receptor beta chains from a single sample sequenced in a study of T-cell memory formation after mild COVID-19. TCRdb reprocessed the 5' RACE reads via MiXCR and lists one record per CDR3 protein. The sample consists of about 130,000 distinct CDR3 sequences, over 15% of them appearing once. Input material: PBMCs or a T cell subset sorted from them (not recorded which). The receptors stem from a man between 18 and 29 years old who had mild COVID-19 (a few samples of this study predate the infection). Cell type and time point are not known.

The V gene is TRBV10-3, the J gene TRBJ1-1; D unresolved. CDR1 and CDR2 (germline): ENHRY, SYGVKD. V gave up 0 bases and J gave up 8 bases, with 7 bases separating them. The CDR3 spans 12 residues. The CDR3 sequence is CAISESTGEAFF. CDR3 in DNA: TGTGCCATCAGTGAGTCGACGGGGGAAGCTTTCTTT.

The CDR3 protein is CASSLDPNSAETQYF. The CDR3 nucleotides are TGTGCCAGCAGCTTAGATCCTAATAGTGCCGAGACCCAGTACTTC. This rearrangement joins TRBV7-2 to TRBJ2-5, with unresolved D. The CDR3 has 15 residues. V was pared by 1 base and J by 5 bases, with 14 bases between. The germline CDR1 and CDR2 sequences are SGHTA and FQGNSA.

J is TRBJ1-1 and V is TRBV5-1; the D is unclear. V lost 3 bases to trimming and J lost 3 bases, with 15 bases between them. Germline loops: CDR1 SGHRS, CDR2 YFSETQ. This CDR3 is built from 15 residues. The CDR3 sequence is CASSSGSGRDTEAFF. The CDR3 bases are TGCGCCAGCAGCTCCGGGTCGGGCCGAGACACTGAAGCTTTCTTT.

The rearrangement uses TRBV6-2 or TRBV6-3 and TRBJ2-5, with D tentatively TRBD1 or TRBD2 (5 bases each). Germline CDR1 and CDR2: MNHEY and SVGEGT. CDR3 size: 13 residues. V dropped 4 bases and J dropped 5 bases, with 11 bases sitting between them. The CDR3 region has the DNA TGTGCCAGCAGTTTTAACGGGGCGGAGACCCAGTACTTC. Amino acid sequence: CASSFNGAETQYF.

This sequence joins TRBV11-2 and TRBJ2-3; D gene uncertain. Trimming left V 5 bases short and J 1 base short, with 13 bases between. From germline, CDR1 is SGHAT and CDR2 FQNNGV. The CDR3 is 15 amino acids. CDR3 coding DNA: TGTGCCAGCAGCCCGGATATGTGGGGCACAGATACGCAGTATTTT. Translation: CASSPDMWGTDTQYF.

A few counts support this clonotype. The J gene is TRBJ2-3, the V gene TRBV11-2, with D uncertain. Germline V gene sequence: CDR1 SGHAT, CDR2 FQNNGV. The CDR3 covers 12 residues. Trimming cost V 5 bases and J 3 bases, with 6 bases left between them. In DNA, the CDR3 is TGTGCCAGCAGCCAGGTTACAGATACGCAGTATTTT. Translated: CASSQVTDTQYF.

This clonotype came up a few times. The chain carries TRBV5-1 and TRBJ2-3; 7 bases match TRBD1. The CDR3 consists of 17 residues. CDR1 is SGHRS and CDR2 is YFSETQ in the germline V gene. V was pared by 2 bases and J by 3 bases, with 12 bases of the junction left unmatched. CDR3 region: CASSFPGSNRGTDTQYF. As DNA, the CDR3 is TGCGCCAGCAGCTTTCCAGGGTCGAACAGGGGAACAGATACGCAGTATTTT.

The chain has TRBV9 and TRBJ2-2; D is undetermined. The V gene's germline CDR1 is SGDLS and CDR2 YYNGEE. The CDR3 runs 16 residues. Trimming stripped 4 bases from V and 1 base from J, with 14 bases between. CDR3 protein: CASSPRLRVNTGELFF. The DNA of the CDR3 is TGTGCCAGCAGCCCTAGATTACGGGTGAACACCGGGGAGCTGTTTTTT.

The chain has TRBV5-1 and TRBJ2-3, with 10 bases lining up with TRBD1. The CDR3 contains 15 residues. Trimming at V came to 4 bases and at J to 3 bases, leaving 5 bases not matched to a gene. Germline CDR1 reads SGHRS; CDR2 reads YFSETQ. CDR3 protein: CASSLGTGVTDTQYF. Written as DNA, the CDR3 is TGCGCCAGCAGCCTAGGGACAGGGGTAACAGATACGCAGTATTTT.

V is TRBV20-1 and J is TRBJ2-1; 14 bases map to TRBD2. After removal of 3 bases from V and 0 bases from J, the junction contained 1 base not matched to a gene. The CDR3 is 16 residues long. The germline gives CDR1 DFQATT, CDR2 SNEGSKA (reference sequence). The CDR3 nucleotides read TGCAGTGCTAGGGGACTAGCGGGGGTCTCCTACAATGAGCAGTTCTTC. It translates to CSARGLAGVSYNEQFF.

This clonotype was recorded at least ten times. CDR3 coding DNA: TGTGCCAGCAGCTTAGGCTCGGGCATGGAGACCCAGTACTTC. It codes for CASSLGSGMETQYF. This rearrangement joins TRBV7-9 to TRBJ2-5; D unresolved. The CDR3 spans 14 residues. Trimming pared 1 base from V and 5 bases from J, leaving 11 bases between. Germline CDR1 reads SEHNR; CDR2 reads FQNEAQ (reference sequence).

The genes are TRBV7-2 and TRBJ2-7, with 7 nucleotides matching TRBD1. J lost 1 base, V lost 11 bases, and 8 bases had no gene match. The CDR3 has 13 amino acids. The germline V gene has CDR1 SGHTA and CDR2 FQGNSA. CDR3 coding DNA: TGTGCCTCTATCAGACAGGGTTCCTACGAGCAGTACTTC. Encoded protein: CASIRQGSYEQYF.

The V call is TRBV7-9, the J call TRBJ1-1; no firm D call. This CDR3 has 14 residues. Trimming cost V 3 bases and J 5 bases, with 13 bases left between them. From germline, CDR1 is SEHNR and CDR2 FQNEAQ (reference sequence). CDR3 sequence: CASSFKDQWTEAFF. DNA of the CDR3: TGTGCCAGCAGCTTCAAGGACCAGTGGACTGAAGCTTTCTTT.

This clonotype was counted a few times. This rearrangement joins TRBV5-1 to TRBJ2-2, with D hard to call. CDR3 length equals 15 residues. Germline assignment: CDR1 SGHRS and CDR2 YFSETQ. V was pared by 4 bases and J by 4 bases, with 14 bases between. The CDR3 region is CASSPSFGFTGELFF. CDR3 sequence (DNA): TGCGCCAGCAGCCCGTCATTCGGGTTCACCGGGGAGCTGTTTTTT.

In its sample, this clonotype was seen a few times. The gene calls are TRBV3-1 and TRBJ2-5; D is possibly TRBD1 or TRBD2 (6 bases each). V lost 4 bases, J lost 5 bases, and 11 bases lay in between. The CDR3 is 13 amino acids. Germline V CDR1 and CDR2: LGHDT, YNNKEL (reference sequence). The CDR3 loop is CASSPRRGETQYF. The CDR3 DNA reads TGTGCCAGCAGCCCTAGGAGGGGGGAGACCCAGTACTTC.

This clonotype was found a few times. V and J are TRBV29-1 and TRBJ2-2; tentatively, D is TRBD1 (5 bases). Between the trimmed V and J ends, which lost 7 bases and 0 bases, there was a span of 12 bases. Germline CDR1 SQVTM, CDR2 ANQGSEA. The CDR3 contains 14 residues. The CDR3: CSAGHGANTGELFF. Written as DNA, the CDR3 is TGCAGCGCCGGACACGGAGCGAACACCGGGGAGCTGTTTTTT.